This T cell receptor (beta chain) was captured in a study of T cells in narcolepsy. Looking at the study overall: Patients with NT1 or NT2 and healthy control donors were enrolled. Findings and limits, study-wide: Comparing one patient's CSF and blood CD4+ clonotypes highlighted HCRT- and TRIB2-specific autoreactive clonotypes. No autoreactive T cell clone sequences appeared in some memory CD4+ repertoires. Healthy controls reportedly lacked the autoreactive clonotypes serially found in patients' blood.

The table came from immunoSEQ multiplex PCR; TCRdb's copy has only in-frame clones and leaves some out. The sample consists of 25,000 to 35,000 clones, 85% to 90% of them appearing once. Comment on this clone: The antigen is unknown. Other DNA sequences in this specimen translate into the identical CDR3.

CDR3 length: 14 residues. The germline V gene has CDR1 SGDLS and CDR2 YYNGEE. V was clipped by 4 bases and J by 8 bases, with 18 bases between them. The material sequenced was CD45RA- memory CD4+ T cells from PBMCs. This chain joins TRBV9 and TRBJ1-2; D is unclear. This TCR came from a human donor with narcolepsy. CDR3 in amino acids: CASSLGGYEYGYTF. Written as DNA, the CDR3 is TGTGCCAGCAGCCTTGGCGGGTATGAGTACGGCTACACCTTC.